This T cell receptor beta chain was sequenced in a study of long-term antiretroviral therapy in people with HIV. Study-wide background: The earliest samples came from an era when ART typically awaited falling CD4 counts.

Sequencing relied on immunoSEQ assay v3.0, run at survey level. TCRdb keeps only in-frame clones here, not all; method: immunoSEQ multiplex PCR. The sample contains more than 15,000 clones, over 75% of which appear only once. Trimming cost V 3 bases and J 7 bases; bases outside gene matches: 12. Germline-derived CDR1 and CDR2 are SGDLS and YYNGEE. The CDR3 extends over 16 amino acids. A minimum of one pre-ART and two post-ART PBMC samples existed for each donor. The sequenced sample was unsorted PBMCs, obtained 0.3 years after starting antiretroviral therapy. The chain joins TRBV9 to TRBJ2-3; 9 bases are a match to TRBD1. The receptor was derived from a man aged 60 to 69 with HIV. The CDR3 DNA reads TGTGCCAGCAGCGGTACCCGGGACAGGGCGTCTTATACGCAGTATTTT. This codes for CASSGTRDRASYTQYF.